These 15 T cell receptor beta chains originate from one sample sequenced in a study of CD8+CD57+ T cells in acquired aplastic anemia. CD8+CD57+ cell expansion, shown by flow cytometry, had occurred in the patients selected for sequencing. The use of genomic DNA as template underpinned the TCR beta VDJ and CDR3 profiling. TCRdb re-derived calls from the reads in MiXCR, one entry per CDR3 protein. The sample holds hundreds of thousands of distinct CDR3 sequences, around 32% seen once. The sequencing sample was made of sorted CD4+, CD8+, or CD8+CD57+ T cells (not recorded which) from PBMCs. These receptors all stem from a human donor with aplastic anemia.

This clonotype was observed at least ten times. V usage is TRBV6-5 and J usage is TRBJ1-2; no firm D call. This CDR3 spans 14 amino acids. Germline loops: CDR1 MNHEY, CDR2 SVGAGI. Trimming removed 1 base from V and 8 bases from J, with 14 bases in between. This CDR3 reads CASSYLRHSEGYTF. The DNA of the CDR3 is TGTGCCAGCAGTTACTTAAGACATTCTGAGGGCTACACCTTC.

This chain links TRBV5-6 with TRBJ2-4; no firm D call. The CDR3 extends over 14 amino acids. The germline V gene has CDR1 SGHDT and CDR2 YYEEEE. Deletions cut 1 base from V and 1 base from J, with 6 bases between. The CDR3 loop is CASSLTVAKNIQYF. DNA for the CDR3: TGTGCCAGCAGCTTGACGGTGGCCAAAAACATTCAGTACTTC.

In this sample, this clonotype turned up a few times. The chain is built from TRBV19 and TRBJ1-4; D may be TRBD1 (5 bases). CDR3 length: 17 amino acids. The germline V gene encodes CDR1 LNHDA and CDR2 SQIVND (reference sequence). Trimming removed 3 bases from V and 0 bases from J, with 14 bases in between. As DNA, the CDR3 is TGTGCCAGTAGTATCCCGACAGATTTTGCAACTAATGAAAAACTGTTTTTT. It yields the protein CASSIPTDFATNEKLFF. The full variable domain, rest sourced from reference TRBV19 and TRBJ1-4, is DGGITQSPKYLFRKEGQNVTLSCEQNLNHDAMYWYRQDPGQGLRLIYYSQIVNDFQKGDIAEGYSVSREKKESFPLTVTSAQKNPTAFYLCASSIPTDFATNEKLFFGSGTQLSVL.

This clonotype was seen a few times. The chain is built from TRBV20-1 and TRBJ1-1; 8 bases line up with TRBD1. After removal of 6 bases from V and 4 bases from J, the junction contained 1 base not matched to a gene. Germline lookup yields CDR1 DFQATT and CDR2 SNEGSKA (reference sequence). This CDR3 comprises 11 residues. The CDR3 is CSAQGVTEAFF. As DNA, the CDR3 is TGCAGTGCACAGGGGGTCACTGAAGCTTTCTTT.

This clonotype was picked up a small number of times. CDR3 residues: CAWSVQGTQPQHF. DNA of the CDR3: TGTGCCTGGAGTGTACAGGGGACTCAGCCCCAGCATTTT. The chain recombines TRBV30 with TRBJ1-5; 7 bases agree with TRBD1. V shed 0 bases, J shed 6 bases, and the junction held 2 bases outside the gene matches. Germline loops: CDR1 GTSNPN, CDR2 SVGIG (reference sequence). The CDR3 is 13 amino acids.

This clonotype was seen a single time. V usage is TRBV7-9 and J usage is TRBJ1-1; D is possibly TRBD1 (5 bases). This CDR3 spans 15 amino acids. The germline CDR1 and CDR2 sequences are SEHNR and FQNEAQ (reference sequence). V gave up 1 base and J gave up 1 base, with 10 bases separating them. CDR3 coding DNA: TGTGCCAGCAGCTTAGGTGGGGGATGGAACACTGAAGCTTTCTTT. It encodes CASSLGGGWNTEAFF.

CDR3 in amino acids: CAWSDLGQRNTEAFF. In DNA, the CDR3 is TGTGCCTGGAGTGACCTGGGACAGAGGAACACTGAAGCTTTCTTT. The chain links TRBV19 to TRBJ1-1, with TRBD1 identical over 7 bases. Per the germline V gene, CDR1 is LNHDA and CDR2 is SQIVND (reference sequence). V lost 11 bases to trimming and J lost 1 base; unmatched junction nucleotides: 13. The CDR3 totals 15 residues.

Ten or more counts support this clonotype. V is TRBV24-1 and J is TRBJ1-1, with 7 nucleotides matching TRBD1. The V gene's germline CDR1 is KGHDR and CDR2 SFDVKD. The CDR3 runs 14 residues. The trim removed 7 bases at V and 2 bases at J, leaving 6 bases unmatched. The CDR3 DNA is TGTGCCACCAGAGAGACAGGGAGAAACACTGAAGCTTTCTTT. Amino acids: CATRETGRNTEAFF.

The rearrangement links TRBV20-1 to TRBJ2-1; tentatively, D is TRBD1 or TRBD2 (5 bases each). There are 15 residues in the CDR3. The germline gives CDR1 DFQATT, CDR2 SNEGSKA (reference sequence). V dropped 1 base and J dropped 4 bases, with 14 bases sitting between them. The CDR3 sequence: CSARVQAGTYNEQFF. CDR3 in DNA: TGCAGTGCTAGAGTCCAGGCAGGGACGTACAATGAGCAGTTCTTC.

This rearrangement joins TRBV20-1 to TRBJ2-7; TRBD2 aligns across 8 bases. The V and J ends lost 3 bases and 2 bases, in that order; junction bases with no gene match: 9. CDR1 and CDR2 (germline): DFQATT, SNEGSKA (reference sequence). CDR3 length equals 15 residues. The CDR3 DNA is TGCAGTGCTAGGGGCTTTGCTAGCGGGCCCTACGAGCAGTACTTC. This encodes CSARGFASGPYEQYF.

A few counts support this clonotype. The chain combines TRBV20-1 with TRBJ2-7; possibly TRBD1 or TRBD2 for D (5 bases each). The V end lost 0 bases, the J end lost 0 bases, and 12 bases lay between the germline ends. The CDR3 is 15 amino acids. Germline-derived CDR1 and CDR2 are DFQATT and SNEGSKA (reference sequence). CDR3 loop: CSARDHRGNSYEQYF. Written as DNA, the CDR3 is TGCAGTGCTAGAGATCATCGGGGCAACTCCTACGAGCAGTACTTC.

The V gene is TRBV2, the J gene TRBJ2-7; weak D call: TRBD2 (5 bases). Germline CDR1 reads SNHLY; CDR2 reads FYNNEI. The germline V and J ends were trimmed by 5 bases and 3 bases, with 17 bases remaining between them. The length of the CDR3 is 15 residues. The CDR3 nucleotides read TGTGCCAGCAGTTACTCCCCCTTGGGAGACTACGAGCAGTACTTC. It is translated as CASSYSPLGDYEQYF.

This clonotype occurred a few times. This rearrangement joins TRBV25-1 to TRBJ1-1; D unresolved. The CDR3 is 15 amino acids. V lost 6 bases, J lost 1 base, and 15 bases lay in between. Germline V CDR1 and CDR2: MGHDK, SYGVNS. The CDR3 DNA sequence: TGTGCCAGCAGCTTAACCAAAGCCGGGAACACTGAAGCTTTCTTT. Protein sequence: CASSLTKAGNTEAFF.

The chain joins TRBV11-1 to TRBJ2-7; TRBD1 matches at 10 bases. After removal of 5 bases from V and 4 bases from J, the junction contained 2 bases not matched to a gene. CDR1 SGHAT and CDR2 FQDESV come from the germline V gene (reference sequence). The CDR3 consists of 13 residues. The CDR3 DNA sequence: TGTGCCAGCAGCCGGGACAGGGGATACGAGCAGTACGTC. Translation gives CASSRDRGYEQYV.

This clonotype was recorded a few times. This chain connects TRBV19 to TRBJ2-5, with 8 bases matching TRBD2. The CDR3 loop spans 16 amino acids. The V and J ends lost 5 bases and 7 bases, in that order; junction bases with no gene match: 15. In germline, CDR1 is LNHDA, CDR2 SQIVND (reference sequence). CDR3 in amino acids: CASSPRLAGTSGTQYF. In nucleotides, the CDR3 is TGTGCCAGTAGTCCCCGATTAGCGGGGACCTCAGGGACCCAGTACTTC. Using reference TRBV19 and TRBJ2-5 for the parts outside the CDR3, the full variable domain is DGGITQSPKYLFRKEGQNVTLSCEQNLNHDAMYWYRQDPGQGLRLIYYSQIVNDFQKGDIAEGYSVSREKKESFPLTVTSAQKNPTAFYLCASSPRLAGTSGTQYFGPGTRLLVL.